The 21 T cell receptor beta chains given below trace back to one sample, sequenced in a study of blood T cell repertoires in COVID-19. Produced via immunoSEQ multiplex PCR; TCRdb's table is partial and in-frame only. The sample has about 210,000 clones; approximately 78% are singletons. The source material was peripheral blood. The receptors here all came from a middle-aged woman with acute or convalescent COVID-19.

The V and J genes are TRBV7-3 and TRBJ2-1; no reliable D call. V was shortened by 5 bases and J by 8 bases, with 7 bases between the two germline ends. Germline values: CDR1 SGHTA, CDR2 FQGTGA. CDR3 size: 11 residues. The CDR3 DNA sequence: TGTGCCAGCAGCCGCGGCTATGAGCAGTTCTTC. It encodes CASSRGYEQFF.

This chain links TRBV6-6 with TRBJ1-1, with D possibly TRBD1 on 6 matching bases. Germline lookup yields CDR1 MNHNY and CDR2 SVGAGI (reference sequence). This CDR3 is built from 12 residues. The V gene lost 7 bases and the J gene lost 4 bases, with 10 bases spanning the gap. The CDR3 region is CASIQGGTEAFF. In DNA form, the CDR3 reads TGTGCCAGCATCCAAGGGGGCACTGAAGCTTTCTTT.

The chain employs TRBV6-4 and TRBJ2-2; 12 nucleotides agree with TRBD2. V shed 5 bases, J shed 2 bases, and the junction held 6 bases outside the gene matches. The CDR3 is 17 amino acids. Germline V gives CDR1 MRHNA, CDR2 SNTAGT. CDR3 in DNA: TGTGCCAGCAGTTCCGGACTAGCGGGAATCAACACCGGGGAGCTGTTTTTT. Its translation: CASSSGLAGINTGELFF.

The genes are TRBV30 and TRBJ1-4, with TRBD1 identical over 8 bases. Per the germline V gene, CDR1 is GTSNPN and CDR2 is SVGIG (reference sequence). The CDR3 runs 14 residues. Trimming cost V 3 bases and J 4 bases; bases outside gene matches: 4. The DNA of the CDR3 is TGTGCCTGGAGAAGTGACAGGGGTAATGAAAAACTGTTTTTT. Translating gives CAWRSDRGNEKLFF.

V is TRBV7-8 and J is TRBJ1-2, with D tentatively TRBD1 (6 bases). CDR3 length: 13 residues. V was cut by 2 bases and J by 7 bases, with 11 bases left in between. Germline CDR1 is SGHVS and CDR2 is FQNEAQ. The CDR3 bases are TGTGCCAGCAGCTTAAACCAGGGGTCTGGCTACACCTTC. It encodes CASSLNQGSGYTF. Variable domain in full (rest from reference TRBV7-8 and TRBJ1-2): GAGVSQSPRYKVAKRGQDVALRCDPISGHVSLFWYQQALGQGPEFLTYFQNEAQLDKSGLPSDRFFAERPEGSVSTLKIQRTQQEDSAVYLCASSLNQGSGYTFGSGTRLTVV.

The J gene is TRBJ1-1, the V gene TRBV5-6; the D gene is possibly TRBD1 (5 bases). This CDR3 is 13 amino acids long. V was trimmed by 4 bases and J by 7 bases, leaving 14 bases between them. Looked up from germline, CDR1 is SGHDT and CDR2 is YYEEEE. The CDR3 here is CASSPARVSEAFF. In DNA, the CDR3 is TGTGCCAGCAGCCCCGCCAGGGTAAGTGAAGCTTTCTTT.

The genes are TRBV14 and TRBJ1-1; TRBD1 might be the D (5 bases). Trimming cost V 4 bases and J 5 bases, with 20 bases left between them. This CDR3 spans 16 amino acids. In germline, CDR1 is SGHDN, CDR2 FVKESK. The CDR3 coding sequence is TGTGCCAGCAGCCCGGTCGAAGGCCGGGGGGGGACTGAAGCTTTCTTT. Translation gives CASSPVEGRGGTEAFF. Based on the CDR3 plus reference TRBV14 and TRBJ1-1, the full variable domain is EAGVTQFPSHSVIEKGQTVTLRCDPISGHDNLYWYRRVMGKEIKFLLHFVKESKQDESGMPNNRFLAERTGGTYSTLKVQPAELEDSGVYFCASSPVEGRGGTEAFFGQGTRLTVV.

The chain recombines TRBV7-8 with TRBJ2-5; possibly TRBD1 for D (6 bases). V was pared by 5 bases and J by 3 bases, with 10 bases between. The CDR3 consists of 13 residues. The germline gives CDR1 SGHVS, CDR2 FQNEAQ. The DNA for the CDR3 is TGTGCCAGCAGCGCCCGGGACAAAGAGACCCAGTACTTC. Amino acids: CASSARDKETQYF. Filled out from reference TRBV7-8 and TRBJ2-5, the complete variable domain reads GAGVSQSPRYKVAKRGQDVALRCDPISGHVSLFWYQQALGQGPEFLTYFQNEAQLDKSGLPSDRFFAERPEGSVSTLKIQRTQQEDSAVYLCASSARDKETQYFGPGTRLLVL.

This chain uses TRBV18 with TRBJ2-5, with 9 nucleotides matching TRBD1. The V and J ends lost 4 bases and 3 bases, in that order; junction bases with no gene match: 3. CDR3 size: 14 residues. Germline V gene sequence: CDR1 KGHSH, CDR2 LQKENI. CDR3 amino acids: CASSRWDREETQYF. The CDR3 DNA reads TGTGCCAGCTCACGCTGGGACAGGGAAGAGACCCAGTACTTC.

This clone has more than one count but fewer than ten. The chain is built from TRBV7-2 and TRBJ2-7; 8 bases line up with TRBD1. V was pared by 0 bases and J by 5 bases, with 3 bases of the junction left unmatched. CDR1 is SGHTA and CDR2 is FQGNSA in the germline V gene. The CDR3 is 14 residues long. DNA for the CDR3: TGTGCCAGCAGCTTAGCGGCAGGGGGCAACGAGCAGTACTTC. This sequence encodes CASSLAAGGNEQYF.

J is TRBJ1-2 and V is TRBV12-3 or TRBV12-4; TRBD1 is a possible D gene (5 bases). The CDR3 spans 13 residues. V was clipped by 5 bases and J by 7 bases, with 14 bases between them. This CDR3 is CASSGYRFGGYTF. DNA for the CDR3: TGTGCCAGCAGTGGTTACAGGTTCGGTGGCTACACCTTC.

This chain links TRBV19 with TRBJ2-1, with TRBD2 identical over 8 bases. This CDR3 contains 17 residues. Germline CDR1 LNHDA, CDR2 SQIVND (reference sequence). V dropped 8 bases and J dropped 0; count of bases not matched to a gene: 12. The CDR3 loop reads CASRLASGLGSYNEQFF. Here the CDR3 DNA reads TGTGCCAGTCGCCTAGCCTCGGGACTAGGCTCCTACAATGAGCAGTTCTTC.

Of note for this clone: Additional DNA sequences in this sample encode the identical CDR3. V gene TRBV12-3 or TRBV12-4 combines with J gene TRBJ1-1, with 7 bases that match TRBD1. The CDR3 has 13 residues. V shed 5 bases, J shed 1 base, and the junction held 1 base outside the gene matches. CDR3 sequence: CASSRQGNTEAFF. The CDR3 DNA follows: TGTGCCAGCAGTCGACAGGGGAACACTGAAGCTTTCTTT.

The J gene is TRBJ2-5, the V gene TRBV27; D perhaps matches TRBD1 (6 bases). Germline CDR1 reads MNHEY; CDR2 reads SMNVEV (reference sequence). The CDR3 consists of 13 residues. The ends were cut back, 6 bases at V and 1 base at J, with 9 bases in the middle. The CDR3 here is CASSPDSQETQYF. CDR3 in DNA: TGTGCCAGCAGCCCGGACAGCCAAGAGACCCAGTACTTC.

The rearrangement joins TRBV6-5 to TRBJ2-3; TRBD1 aligns across 7 bases. This CDR3 has 14 amino acids. CDR1 is MNHEY, CDR2 SVGAGI, per germline. The J segment lost 3 bases and the V segment lost 6 bases, leaving 6 bases of the junction unmatched. DNA of the CDR3: TGTGCCAGCAGCAGGGGGTTAAGAACAGATACGCAGTATTTT. Translation: CASSRGLRTDTQYF.

The chain has TRBV28 and TRBJ2-3; 9 nucleotides agree with TRBD1. The length of the CDR3 is 15 residues. CDR1 MDHEN and CDR2 SYDVKM come from the germline V gene. The V segment lost 3 bases and the J segment 5 bases; nucleotides outside the gene matches: 6. The CDR3 nucleotides are TGTGCCAGCAGTTTCGGACAGGGGTGGGGAGATACGCAGTATTTT. Amino acids: CASSFGQGWGDTQYF.

This clone came up a few times. The junction and the germline gene differ at one end; a read error may be behind it. V and J are TRBV3-1 (or the pseudogene TRBV3-2) and TRBJ1-2, with 7 bases that match TRBD1. CDR3 length: 15 residues. Germline-derived CDR1 and CDR2 are LGHDT and YNNKEL (reference sequence). CDR3 in DNA: TGTGCCAGCAGCCAGCAGCCGGTCCTCGGGACAGTCGGGGCGTTC. This sequence encodes CASSQQPVLGTVGAF.

This clone was recorded at least ten times. The chain employs TRBV7-9 and TRBJ2-1; 8 nucleotides agree with TRBD2. This CDR3 is 14 amino acids long. Looked up from germline, CDR1 is SEHNR and CDR2 is FQNEAQ (reference sequence). The V segment lost 5 bases and the J segment 8 bases; nucleotides outside the gene matches: 8. CDR3 region: CASSRSGTSDEQFF. CDR3 DNA: TGTGCCAGCAGCCGTAGCGGGACTTCCGATGAGCAGTTCTTC.

The rearrangement joins TRBV30 to TRBJ2-7; 11 positions match TRBD2. Germline-derived CDR1 and CDR2 are GTSNPN and SVGIG (reference sequence). The V and J ends lost 0 bases and 8 bases, in that order; junction bases with no gene match: 3. This CDR3 has 13 amino acids. The CDR3 region is CAWSVTSGRQQYF. The DNA for the CDR3 is TGTGCCTGGAGTGTTACTAGCGGGAGACAGCAGTACTTC.

V usage is TRBV5-5 and J usage is TRBJ1-2, with TRBD1 matching over 7 bases. The CDR3 runs 14 residues. V lost 4 bases, J lost 4 bases, and 7 bases stayed unmatched. Germline V gene lookup returns CDR1 SGHKS and CDR2 YYEKEE (reference sequence). In DNA, the CDR3 is TGTGCCAGCAGCCCAGAGGGGGCGAGCTATGGCTACACCTTC. Residues: CASSPEGASYGYTF.

On this clone: Different DNA sequences within this sample yield the same CDR3. The J gene is TRBJ2-5, the V gene TRBV18; 11 bases fit TRBD2. The junction had 6 bases not matched to a gene; V was cut back by 5 bases and J by 1 base. Germline V lookup: CDR1 KGHSH, CDR2 LQKENI. The CDR3 is made up of 16 amino acids. CDR3 nucleotides: TGTGCCAGCTCAAGGCCCCTAGCGGGGGGCCAAGAGACCCAGTACTTC. Protein sequence: CASSRPLAGGQETQYF.